These 13 T cell receptor beta chains share one sample of origin, sequenced in a study of CD8+CD57+ T cells in acquired aplastic anemia. Patients chosen for sequencing had shown CD8+CD57+ cell expansion by flow cytometry. The study profiled TCR beta VDJ and CDR3 using genomic DNA as template. TCRdb re-called the reads with MiXCR, one entry per CDR3 protein. The sample holds approximately 220,000 distinct CDR3 sequences; around half are singletons and the top ten take under 9%. Source material: sorted CD4+, CD8+, or CD8+CD57+ T cells (not recorded which) from PBMCs. Receptor source: a human donor with aplastic anemia.

This CDR3 reads CASSNPRAASPLHF. As DNA, the CDR3 is TGTGCCAGCAGCAACCCCCGGGCCGCTTCACCCCTCCACTTT. The chain uses TRBV7-9 and TRBJ1-6; D gene ambiguous. CDR1 and CDR2 from the germline V gene are SEHNR and FQNEAQ (reference sequence). V gave up 5 bases and J gave up 9 bases, with 14 bases separating them. The CDR3 is made up of 14 amino acids.

In its sample, this clonotype was seen many times. The genes are TRBV7-9 and TRBJ2-7; D gene unclear. CDR3 size: 14 residues. The V and J ends lost 2 bases and 4 bases respectively, with 12 bases between them. The germline V gene encodes CDR1 SEHNR and CDR2 FQNEAQ (reference sequence). CDR3 protein: CASSLSLRPYEQYF. The DNA of the CDR3 is TGTGCCAGCAGCTTAAGTCTACGTCCGTACGAGCAGTACTTC.

The J gene is TRBJ2-1, the V gene TRBV29-1, with D hard to call. Germline-derived CDR1 and CDR2 are SQVTM and ANQGSEA. V lost 4 bases to trimming and J lost 5 bases, with 9 bases between them. The CDR3 spans 12 residues. CDR3 residues: CSVGLRHNEQFF. In DNA form, the CDR3 reads TGCAGCGTTGGTCTTAGACACAATGAGCAGTTCTTC.

This clonotype was counted many times. A read error may explain this, as a much larger clone is one base away. This chain joins TRBV19 and TRBJ1-6, with 8 positions matching TRBD1. With V trimmed by 6 bases and J by 7 bases, 8 bases remained unmatched. The CDR3 is 15 amino acids. Germline V gene data show CDR1 as LNHDA and CDR2 as SQIVND (reference sequence). CDR3 nucleotide sequence: TGTGCCAGTAGAAGGACAGGGCAGCCCAATTCACCCCTCCACTTT. Encoded protein: CASRRTGQPNSPLHF.

This clonotype was recorded many times. The chain couples TRBV6-1 to TRBJ2-1, with D unclear. This CDR3 comprises 14 residues. Trimming cost V 4 bases and J 3 bases, with 10 bases left between them. Germline CDR1 MNHNS, CDR2 SASEGT. CDR3 coding DNA: TGTGCCAGCAGTGGCGGACGGAACTACAATGAGCAGTTCTTC. This gives the protein CASSGGRNYNEQFF.

V and J are TRBV29-1 and TRBJ1-1, with TRBD1 matching 9 bases. V was clipped by 7 bases and J by 5 bases; unmatched bases: 8. The CDR3 contains 13 residues. Germline CDR1 SQVTM, CDR2 ANQGSEA. The CDR3 DNA is TGCAGCGCTGTACAGGGGGCGAGGACTGAAGCTTTCTTT. This gives the protein CSAVQGARTEAFF.

The chain is built from TRBV10-3 and TRBJ1-2; 9 bases are shared with TRBD1. V lost 4 bases to trimming and J lost 7 bases; unmatched junction nucleotides: 4. Germline V CDR1 and CDR2: ENHRY, SYGVKD. The CDR3 consists of 13 residues. CDR3 nucleotides: TGTGCCATCAGTGCCGGGACAGGGATTGGCTACACCTTC. This gives the protein CAISAGTGIGYTF.

This clonotype occurred a few times. This chain connects TRBV2 to TRBJ1-2, with 7 bases identical to TRBD1. Trimming took 8 bases from V and 5 from J; bases not matched to a gene: 5. Per the germline V gene, CDR1 is SNHLY and CDR2 is FYNNEI. The CDR3 is made up of 12 amino acids. CDR3: CASGDRIYGYTF. CDR3 nucleotides: TGTGCCAGCGGGGACAGAATTTATGGCTACACCTTC.

This clonotype was found a few times. The rearrangement joins TRBV20-1 to TRBJ1-5, with D perhaps matching TRBD1 (5 bases). The CDR3 has 14 residues. V shed 4 bases and J shed 4 bases, with 14 bases lying between them. Germline CDR1 reads DFQATT; CDR2 reads SNEGSKA (reference sequence). CDR3 DNA sequence: TGCAGTGCTACGGCAGGGTCGGGGAATCAGCCCCAGCATTTT. Translated: CSATAGSGNQPQHF.

This clonotype was detected a few times. V gene TRBV19 combines with J gene TRBJ1-2; D possibly corresponds to TRBD1 (6 bases). The V and J ends lost 10 bases and 0 bases respectively, with 12 bases between them. Germline loops: CDR1 LNHDA, CDR2 SQIVND (reference sequence). The CDR3 spans 13 residues. The CDR3 coding sequence is TGTGCCACAAAACAGGGCCCTAACTATGGCTACACCTTC. This encodes CATKQGPNYGYTF.

With respect to this clonotype: This may come from a read error, since a much larger clone is one base off. This chain joins TRBV5-6 and TRBJ1-1; perhaps TRBD1 as D (6 bases). This CDR3 has 15 amino acids. Germline V gives CDR1 SGHDT, CDR2 YYEEEE. Between the trimmed V and J ends, which lost 2 bases and 5 bases, there was a span of 16 bases. The DNA for the CDR3 is TGTGCCAGCAGCTTTAACAGGGATGGTGTGACTGAAGCTTTCTTT. The encoded protein is CASSFNRDGVTEAFF.

A note on this clonotype: This may stem from a read error, because a much larger clone lies one nucleotide away. The chain couples TRBV19 to TRBJ1-1, with a possible D match to TRBD1 (5 bases). This CDR3 comprises 13 residues. Germline V CDR1 and CDR2: LNHDA, SQIVND (reference sequence). The CDR3 sequence is CAGSITGGTEAFF. The DNA of the CDR3 is TGTGCCGGTAGCATTACGGGGGGCACTGAAGCTTTCTTT.

V usage is TRBV12-3 or TRBV12-4 and J usage is TRBJ1-1; D might be TRBD1 (6 bases). The CDR3 totals 16 residues. V was pared by 3 bases and J by 2 bases, with 16 bases between. The CDR3 coding sequence is TGTGCCAGCAGTTTTGGACACCGAGGGGGAAACACTGAAGCTTTCTTT. Its protein is CASSFGHRGGNTEAFF.